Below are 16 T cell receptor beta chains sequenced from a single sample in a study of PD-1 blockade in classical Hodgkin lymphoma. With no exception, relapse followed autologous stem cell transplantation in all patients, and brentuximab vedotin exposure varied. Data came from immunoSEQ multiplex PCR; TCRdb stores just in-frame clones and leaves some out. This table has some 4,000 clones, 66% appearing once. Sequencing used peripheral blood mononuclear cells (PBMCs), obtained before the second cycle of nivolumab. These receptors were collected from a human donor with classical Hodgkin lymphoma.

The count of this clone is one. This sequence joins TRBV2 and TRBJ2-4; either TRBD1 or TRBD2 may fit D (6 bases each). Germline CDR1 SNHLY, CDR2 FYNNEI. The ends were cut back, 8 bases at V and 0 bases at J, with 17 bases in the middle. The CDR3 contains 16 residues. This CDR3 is CASHRDGLIAKNIQYF. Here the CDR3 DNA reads TGTGCCAGCCACAGGGACGGACTAATAGCCAAAAACATTCAGTACTTC.

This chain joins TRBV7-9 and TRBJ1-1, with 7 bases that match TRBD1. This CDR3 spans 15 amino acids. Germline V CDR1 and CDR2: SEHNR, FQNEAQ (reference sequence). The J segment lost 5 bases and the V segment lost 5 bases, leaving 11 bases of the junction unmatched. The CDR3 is CASSPRQGGRTEAFF. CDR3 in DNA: TGTGCCAGCAGCCCCCGACAGGGCGGTCGGACTGAAGCTTTCTTT. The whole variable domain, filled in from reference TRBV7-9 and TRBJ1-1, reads DTGVSQNPRHKITKRGQNVTFRCDPISEHNRLYWYRQTLGQGPEFLTYFQNEAQLEKSRLLSDRFSAERPKGSFSTLEIQRTEQGDSAMYLCASSPRQGGRTEAFFGQGTRLTVV.

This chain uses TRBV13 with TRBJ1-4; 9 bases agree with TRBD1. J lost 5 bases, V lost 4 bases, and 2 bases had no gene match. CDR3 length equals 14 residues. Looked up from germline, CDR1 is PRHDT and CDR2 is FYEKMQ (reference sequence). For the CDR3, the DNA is TGTGCCAGCAGCTGGACAGGGGAAAATGAAAAACTGTTTTTT. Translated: CASSWTGENEKLFF.

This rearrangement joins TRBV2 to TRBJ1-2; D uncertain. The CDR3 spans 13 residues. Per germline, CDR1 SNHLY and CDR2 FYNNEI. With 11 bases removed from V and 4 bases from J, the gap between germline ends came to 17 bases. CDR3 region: CASQTQGSYGYTF. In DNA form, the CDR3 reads TGTGCCTCCCAGACCCAAGGGAGCTATGGCTACACCTTC.

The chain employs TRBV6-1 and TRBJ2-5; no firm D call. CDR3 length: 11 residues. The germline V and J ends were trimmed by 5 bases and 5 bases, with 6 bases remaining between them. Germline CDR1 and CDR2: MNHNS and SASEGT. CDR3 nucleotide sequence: TGTGCCAGCAGTAGACACGAGACCCAGTACTTC. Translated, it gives CASSRHETQYF.

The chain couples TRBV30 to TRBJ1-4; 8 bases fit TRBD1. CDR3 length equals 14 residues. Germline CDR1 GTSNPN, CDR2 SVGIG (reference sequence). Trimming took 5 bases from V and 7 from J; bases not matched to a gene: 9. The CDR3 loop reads CAWAAGGRGEKLFF. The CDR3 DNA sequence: TGTGCCTGGGCCGCAGGGGGCCGGGGTGAAAAACTGTTTTTT.

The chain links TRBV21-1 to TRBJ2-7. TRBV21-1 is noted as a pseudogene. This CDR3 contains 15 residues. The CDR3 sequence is CASSKGDGVEGWQYF. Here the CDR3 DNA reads TGTGCCAGCAGCAAAGGGGACGGGGTTGAGGGCTGGCAGTACTTC.

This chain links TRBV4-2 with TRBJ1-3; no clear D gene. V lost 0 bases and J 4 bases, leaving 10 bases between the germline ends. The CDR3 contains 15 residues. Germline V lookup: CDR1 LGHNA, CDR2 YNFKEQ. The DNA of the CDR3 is TGTGCCAGCAGCCAAGATTATCGGTCGGGAAACACCATATATTTT. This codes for CASSQDYRSGNTIYF.

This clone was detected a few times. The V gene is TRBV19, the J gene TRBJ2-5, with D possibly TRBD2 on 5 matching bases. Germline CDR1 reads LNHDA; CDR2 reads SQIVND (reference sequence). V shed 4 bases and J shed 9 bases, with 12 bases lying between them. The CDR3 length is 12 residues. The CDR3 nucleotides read TGTGCCAGTAGTAACACGCAGGAGGCCCAGTACTTC. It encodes CASSNTQEAQYF.

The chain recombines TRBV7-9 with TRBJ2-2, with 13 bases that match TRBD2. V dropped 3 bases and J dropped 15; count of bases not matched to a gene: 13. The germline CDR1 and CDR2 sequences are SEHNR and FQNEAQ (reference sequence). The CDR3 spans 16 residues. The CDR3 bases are TGTGCCAGCAGCTTGCCCGGGACTAGCGGGATTCGAAAGGTGTTTTTT. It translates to CASSLPGTSGIRKVFF. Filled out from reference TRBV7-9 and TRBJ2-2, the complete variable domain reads DTGVSQNPRHKITKRGQNVTFRCDPISEHNRLYWYRQTLGQGPEFLTYFQNEAQLEKSRLLSDRFSAERPKGSFSTLEIQRTEQGDSAMYLCASSLPGTSGIRKVFFGEGSRLTVL.

This CDR3 is CASSLGGAIDTQYF. CDR3 DNA: TGTGCCAGCAGCTTAGGGGGGGCGATAGATACGCAGTATTTT. This chain links TRBV7-3 with TRBJ2-3; maybe TRBD2 (7 bases). This CDR3 has 14 amino acids. The germline gives CDR1 SGHTA, CDR2 FQGTGA. Trimming removed 2 bases from V and 5 bases from J, with 11 bases in between. Combining the CDR3 with reference TRBV7-3 and TRBJ2-3 gives the whole variable domain GAGVSQTPSNKVTEKGKYVELRCDPISGHTALYWYRQSLGQGPEFLIYFQGTGAADDSGLPNDRFFAVRPEGSVSTLKIQRTERGDSAVYLCASSLGGAIDTQYFGPGTRLTVL.

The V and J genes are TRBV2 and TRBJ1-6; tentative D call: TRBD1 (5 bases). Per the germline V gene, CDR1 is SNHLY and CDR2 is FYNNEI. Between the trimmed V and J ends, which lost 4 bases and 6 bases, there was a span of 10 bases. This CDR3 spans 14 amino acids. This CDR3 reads CASSGGRVNSPLHF. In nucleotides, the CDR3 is TGTGCCAGCAGTGGGGGCAGGGTTAATTCACCCCTCCACTTT. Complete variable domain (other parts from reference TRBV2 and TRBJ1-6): EPEVTQTPSHQVTQMGQEVILRCVPISNHLYFYWYRQILGQKVEFLVSFYNNEISEKSEIFDDQFSVERPDGSNFTLKIRSTKLEDSAMYFCASSGGRVNSPLHFGNGTRLTVT.

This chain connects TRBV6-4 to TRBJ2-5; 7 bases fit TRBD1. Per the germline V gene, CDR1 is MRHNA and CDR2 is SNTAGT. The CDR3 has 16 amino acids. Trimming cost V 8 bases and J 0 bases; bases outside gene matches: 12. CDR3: CASGIRRDSDQETQYF. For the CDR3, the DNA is TGTGCCAGCGGTATCCGACGGGACAGTGACCAAGAGACCCAGTACTTC.

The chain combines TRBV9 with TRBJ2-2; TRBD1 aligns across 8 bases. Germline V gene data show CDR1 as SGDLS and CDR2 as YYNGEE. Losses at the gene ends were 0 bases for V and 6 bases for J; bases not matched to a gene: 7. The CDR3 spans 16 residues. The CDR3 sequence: CASSVGWGQAAGELFF. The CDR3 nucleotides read TGTGCCAGCAGCGTAGGGTGGGGACAGGCGGCCGGGGAGCTGTTTTTT.

The CDR3 loop is CASSYAAGKVSMKAFF. The DNA of the CDR3 is TGTGCCAGCAGTTACGCGGCAGGGAAGGTCTCTATGAAAGCTTTCTTT. The chain recombines TRBV2 with TRBJ1-1; weak D call: TRBD1 (5 bases). This CDR3 comprises 16 residues. Germline values: CDR1 SNHLY, CDR2 FYNNEI. The V end was cut by 5 bases, the J end by 9 bases, with 25 bases between.

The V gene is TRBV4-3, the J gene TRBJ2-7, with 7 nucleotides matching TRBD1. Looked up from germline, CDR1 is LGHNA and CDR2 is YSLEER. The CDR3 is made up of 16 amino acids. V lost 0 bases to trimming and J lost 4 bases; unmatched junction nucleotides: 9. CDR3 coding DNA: TGCGCCAGCAGCCAAGATCAGAACAGGGGTCTTTACGAGCAGTACTTC. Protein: CASSQDQNRGLYEQYF.